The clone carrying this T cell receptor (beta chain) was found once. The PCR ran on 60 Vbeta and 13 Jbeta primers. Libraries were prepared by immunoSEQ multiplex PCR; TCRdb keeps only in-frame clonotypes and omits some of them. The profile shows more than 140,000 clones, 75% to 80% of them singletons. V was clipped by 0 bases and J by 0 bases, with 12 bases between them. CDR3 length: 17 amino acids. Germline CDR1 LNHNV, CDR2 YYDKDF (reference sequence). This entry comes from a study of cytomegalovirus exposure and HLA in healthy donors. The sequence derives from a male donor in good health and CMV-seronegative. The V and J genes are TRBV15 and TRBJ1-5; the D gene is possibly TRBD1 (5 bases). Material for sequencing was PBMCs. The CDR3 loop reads CATSRDGGAYSNQPQHF. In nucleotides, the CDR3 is TGTGCCACCAGCAGAGACGGGGGAGCTTATAGCAATCAGCCCCAGCATTTT.